These 10 T cell receptor beta chains share one sample of origin, sequenced in a study of blood T cell repertoires in COVID-19. Profiling relied on immunoSEQ multiplex PCR, and the TCRdb table lists in-frame clones only, not all of them. The sample has roughly 69,000 clones, roughly nine tenths seen once; the top ten hold roughly 4.4%. The sequenced sample consisted of peripheral blood. Every receptor here comes from a man aged 50-59 years with active COVID-19.

This chain joins TRBV19 and TRBJ2-5; D is uncertain. Trimming cost V 3 bases and J 2 bases, with 16 bases left between them. CDR3 length equals 16 residues. CDR1 and CDR2 from the germline V gene are LNHDA and SQIVND (reference sequence). DNA for the CDR3: TGTGCCAGTAGTATCCACTTGCGGAACCGACAAGAGACCCAGTACTTC. Translated, it gives CASSIHLRNRQETQYF.

J is TRBJ2-3 and V is TRBV7-9, with 11 bases fitting TRBD2. Germline CDR1 SEHNR, CDR2 FQNEAQ (reference sequence). The CDR3 has 16 residues. The V and J ends lost 1 base and 0 bases, in that order; junction bases with no gene match: 0. The CDR3: CASSLGLAGSTDTQYF. CDR3 bases: TGTGCCAGCAGCTTAGGACTAGCGGGAAGCACAGATACGCAGTATTTT.

This clone was observed a few times. V usage is TRBV6-4 and J usage is TRBJ2-3, with 14 bases identical to TRBD2. V lost 6 bases to trimming and J lost 6 bases; unmatched junction nucleotides: 5. Germline-derived CDR1 and CDR2 are MRHNA and SNTAGT. This CDR3 is built from 15 residues. CDR3 sequence (DNA): TGTGCCAGCAGCCGACTAGCGGGGGGGCAGGATACGCAGTATTTT. Its translation is CASSRLAGGQDTQYF.

The rearrangement uses TRBV6-2 or TRBV6-3 and TRBJ1-6; no definite D call. Looked up from germline, CDR1 is MNHEY and CDR2 is SVGEGT. V dropped 0 bases and J dropped 14 bases, with 5 bases sitting between them. This CDR3 region has 11 residues. CDR3: CASSYSATLHF. The DNA of the CDR3 is TGTGCCAGCAGTTACTCGGCCACCCTCCACTTT.

The chain combines TRBV18 with TRBJ1-1, with TRBD1 matching 8 bases. The CDR3 sequence is 15 residues long. Germline-derived CDR1 and CDR2 are KGHSH and LQKENI. Trimming took 3 bases from V and 1 from J; bases not matched to a gene: 4. For the CDR3, the DNA is TGTGCCAGCTCACCGGCAGGGGGCCGGAACACTGAAGCTTTCTTT. As protein: CASSPAGGRNTEAFF.

The chain joins TRBV6-2 or TRBV6-3 to TRBJ1-5; maybe TRBD1 (5 bases). The CDR3 is made up of 15 amino acids. The ends were cut back, 2 bases at V and 4 bases at J, with 12 bases in the middle. CDR1 is MNHEY and CDR2 is SVGEGT in the germline V gene. CDR3 in DNA: TGTGCCAGCAGTTACCGGACAAGGATAAATCAGCCCCAGCATTTT. As protein: CASSYRTRINQPQHF.

The chain has TRBV7-9 and TRBJ2-1; 10 nucleotides match TRBD2. The V and J ends lost 6 bases and 9 bases, in that order; junction bases with no gene match: 8. The CDR3 has 14 residues. Per the germline V gene, CDR1 is SEHNR and CDR2 is FQNEAQ (reference sequence). The CDR3 bases are TGTGCCAGCAGACTAGCGGGACGAAAGAGTGAGCAGTTCTTC. Amino acids: CASRLAGRKSEQFF.

The V and J genes are TRBV24-1 and TRBJ2-1; 8 nucleotides match TRBD2. V shed 4 bases, J shed 7 bases, and the junction held 8 bases outside the gene matches. The germline gives CDR1 KGHDR, CDR2 SFDVKD. The CDR3 is made up of 15 amino acids. The CDR3 sequence: CATSDDRGGTNEQFF. The DNA of the CDR3 is TGTGCCACCAGTGACGATCGCGGGGGGACAAATGAGCAGTTCTTC.

This clone was found a few times. This chain uses TRBV29-1 with TRBJ1-2; TRBD1 might be the D (5 bases). From germline, CDR1 is SQVTM and CDR2 ANQGSEA. This CDR3 has 12 amino acids. Deletions cut 4 bases from V and 3 bases from J, with 9 bases between. This chain's CDR3 is CSVGWGDYGYTF. The CDR3 DNA is TGCAGCGTTGGGTGGGGCGACTATGGCTACACCTTC.

The chain has TRBV5-1 and TRBJ2-7; possible D gene TRBD2, 6 bases. The V end lost 4 bases, the J end lost 2 bases, and 10 bases lay between the germline ends. The germline V gene encodes CDR1 SGHRS and CDR2 YFSETQ. The CDR3 loop spans 13 amino acids. The CDR3, as DNA: TGCGCCAGCAGCCGGGACTTAGCCTACGAGCAGTACTTC. The encoded protein is CASSRDLAYEQYF. Supplemented by reference TRBV5-1 and TRBJ2-7, the full variable domain reads KAGVTQTPRYLIKTRGQQVTLSCSPISGHRSVSWYQQTPGQGLQFLFEYFSETQRNKGNFPGRFSGRQFSNSRSEMNVSTLELGDSALYLCASSRDLAYEQYFGPGTRLTVT.